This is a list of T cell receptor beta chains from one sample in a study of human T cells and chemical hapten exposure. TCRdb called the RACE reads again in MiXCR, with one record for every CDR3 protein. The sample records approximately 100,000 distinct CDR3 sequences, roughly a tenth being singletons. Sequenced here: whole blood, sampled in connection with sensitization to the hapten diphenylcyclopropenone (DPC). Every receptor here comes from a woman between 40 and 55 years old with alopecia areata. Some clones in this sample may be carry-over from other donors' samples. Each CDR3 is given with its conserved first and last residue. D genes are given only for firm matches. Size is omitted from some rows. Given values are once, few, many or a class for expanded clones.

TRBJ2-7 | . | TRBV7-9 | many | CASSPGGVQSYEQYF | TGTGCCAGCAGCCCAGGAGGGGTACAGAGCTACGAGCAGTACTTC
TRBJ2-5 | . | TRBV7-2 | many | CASSLGQVLVETQYF | TGTGCCAGCAGCTTAGGACAGGTTCTCGTGGAGACCCAGTACTTC
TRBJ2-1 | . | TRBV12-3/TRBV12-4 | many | CASSGNEHEQFF | TGTGCCAGCAGTGGGAACGAGCATGAGCAGTTCTTC
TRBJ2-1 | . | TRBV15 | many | CATSPRGGGDNEQFF | TGTGCCACCAGCCCTAGGGGAGGAGGGGACAATGAGCAGTTCTTC
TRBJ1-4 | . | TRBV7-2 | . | CASSLGPVNGVGNEKLFF | TGTGCCAGCAGCCTTGGGCCAGTGAATGGGGTCGGGAATGAAAAACTGTTTTTT
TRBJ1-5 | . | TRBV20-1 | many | CSARQGWGELRNQPQHF | TGCAGTGCTCGCCAAGGGTGGGGGGAACTTCGAAATCAGCCCCAGCATTTT
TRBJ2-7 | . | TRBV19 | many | CASSISGDSSSYEQYF | TGTGCCAGTAGTATATCCGGCGACTCAAGCTCCTACGAGCAGTACTTC
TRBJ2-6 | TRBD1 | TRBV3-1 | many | CASSPRTGRIGGANVLTF | TGTGCCAGCAGCCCTCGGACAGGGAGGATAGGTGGGGCCAACGTCCTGACTTTC
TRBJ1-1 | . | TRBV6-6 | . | CASTLRGDRTEAFF | TGTGCCAGCACTTTACGAGGGGATCGTACTGAAGCTTTCTTT
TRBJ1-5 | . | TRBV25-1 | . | CASSDQQGSSNQPQHF | TGTGCCAGCAGTGATCAGCAGGGCTCGAGCAATCAGCCCCAGCATTTT